These T cell receptor beta chains were read from a single sample in a study of blood T cell repertoires in COVID-19. TCRdb's table, derived via immunoSEQ multiplex PCR, lists solely in-frame clones and lacks some. The top ten hold 17% of the sample, which has around 20,000 clones, about 85% seen once. Sequencing was carried out using peripheral blood. Receptor source: a man in his 70s with acute or convalescent COVID-19. The CDR3 runs from the conserved cysteine through the conserved F or W. D genes are given only for firm matches. Expanded clones get a size class; other rows say once, few or many, or leave the size out.

D gene	V gene	clone size	CDR3 length	J gene	CDR3 protein	CDR3 DNA
NA	TRBV5-1	NA	15	TRBJ2-3	CASIPPGQSTDTQYF	TGCGCCAGCATCCCACCGGGACAAAGCACAGATACGCAGTATTTT
TRBD1	TRBV19	NA	14	TRBJ1-6	CATQTTGNDSPLHF	TGTGCCACCCAAACGACAGGGAACGATTCACCCCTCCACTTT
TRBD1	TRBV29-1	NA	13	TRBJ1-1	CSVSQGAGTEAFF	TGCAGCGTTTCACAGGGGGCGGGCACTGAAGCTTTCTTT
TRBD1	TRBV5-4	NA	16	TRBJ2-7	CASSTASGQGNYEQYF	TGTGCCAGCAGCACCGCGTCGGGACAGGGAAACTACGAGCAGTACTTC
TRBD2	TRBV4-2	NA	14	TRBJ2-1	CASSQDRLAGEQFF	TGTGCCAGCAGCCAAGATCGACTAGCGGGCGAGCAGTTCTTC
NA	TRBV6-5	NA	13	TRBJ2-6	CAAARTGANVLTF	TGTGCCGCGGCCCGGACTGGGGCCAACGTCCTGACTTTC
TRBD2	TRBV7-2	NA	17	TRBJ2-1	CASSPLAGGSSYNEQFF	TGTGCCAGCAGCCCTTTAGCGGGAGGGAGCTCCTACAATGAGCAGTTCTTC
NA	TRBV4-3	NA	16	TRBJ2-2	CASSRRRGPNTGELFF	TGCGCCAGCAGCCGTAGGAGGGGTCCGAACACCGGGGAGCTGTTTTTT
NA	TRBV18	NA	14	TRBJ1-1	CASSLDTANTEAFF	TGTGCCAGCTCATTAGACACCGCTAACACTGAAGCTTTCTTT
TRBD2	TRBV6-2/TRBV6-3	once	12	TRBJ2-7	CASSQRGTSGYF	TGTGCCAGCAGCCAACGGGGGACTAGCGGATACTTC
NA	TRBV7-2	NA	14	TRBJ2-7	CASSFGESSYEQYF	TGTGCCAGCAGCTTCGGTGAGAGCTCCTACGAGCAGTACTTC
TRBD2	TRBV2	NA	14	TRBJ2-7	CASLSRGLLYEQYF	TGTGCCAGTCTAAGCCGGGGACTACTCTACGAGCAGTACTTC
NA	TRBV15	NA	16	TRBJ1-4	CATAPHSQPRGEKLFF	TGTGCCACTGCCCCCCATTCGCAGCCGAGAGGAGAAAAACTGTTTTTT
TRBD1	TRBV7-2	once	15	TRBJ2-5	CASSPGGGTGRTQYF	TGTGCCAGCAGCCCAGGAGGTGGGACAGGGAGGACCCAGTACTTC
NA	TRBV19	NA	15	TRBJ1-5	CASSGGDFSNQPQHF	TGTGCCAGTAGTGGGGGGGACTTCAGCAATCAGCCCCAGCATTTT
TRBD2	TRBV5-1	once	14	TRBJ2-2	CASSLAGGTGELFF	TGCGCCAGCAGCTTGGCGGGAGGCACCGGGGAGCTGTTTTTT
NA	TRBV3-1/TRBV3-2	NA	16	TRBJ2-1	CASSQAAAGSYNEQFF	TGTGCCAGCAGCCAAGCGGCGGCGGGTTCCTACAATGAGCAGTTCTTC
TRBD1	TRBV18	NA	18	TRBJ1-4	CASSHRQGGRRGNEKLFF	TGTGCCAGCTCGCACCGTCAGGGGGGCAGACGCGGTAATGAAAAACTGTTTTTT
NA	TRBV5-4	NA	14	TRBJ2-2	CASSSPLNTGELFF	TGTGCCAGCAGCTCCCCGCTAAACACCGGGGAGCTGTTTTTT
NA	TRBV11-2	once	14	TRBJ2-2	CASSYLALAGELFF	TGTGCCAGCAGCTACCTTGCACTCGCCGGGGAGCTGTTTTTT
NA	TRBV19	NA	13	TRBJ2-1	CASSIRGSIEQFF	TGTGCCAGTAGTATACGAGGGTCTATTGAGCAGTTCTTC
TRBD2	TRBV4-3	NA	14	TRBJ2-7	CASSWVAGEDWQYF	TGCGCCAGCAGCTGGGTAGCGGGAGAAGATTGGCAGTACTTC
NA	TRBV11-2	NA	14	TRBJ1-2	CASSLGARGDGYTF	TGTGCCAGCAGCTTAGGGGCTCGGGGTGATGGCTACACCTTC
NA	TRBV5-1	few	12	TRBJ1-1	CASSLSDTEAFF	TGCGCCAGCAGCTTGAGCGACACTGAAGCTTTCTTT
NA	TRBV3-1/TRBV3-2	NA	15	TRBJ1-1	CASSPSFERDTEAFF	TGTGCCAGCAGCCCTTCGTTCGAGAGGGACACTGAAGCTTTCTTT
NA	TRBV20-1	once	10	TRBJ2-1	CSTLGYEQFF	TGCAGTACCTTGGGCTATGAGCAGTTCTTC
NA	TRBV16	NA	14	TRBJ2-1	CASSHFPSSNEQFF	TGTGCCAGCAGCCATTTCCCCTCGAGCAATGAGCAGTTCTTC